The 27 T cell receptor beta chains below come from one sample, sequenced in a study of siplizumab effects on memory and regulatory T cells (dated by TCRdb to the late 2010s). The library came from the immunoSEQ multiplex PCR assay. The clones in this table, taken by TCRdb from immuneACCESS, are in-frame only. Not every clone is retained; where verified, under half of the shortfall comes from an unresolved V gene, and the cause of the rest is unknown. The sample table shows tens of thousands of clones, and around 96% are seen once. The ten largest account for 0.095% of the sample. The specimen was naive CD8+ T cells sorted from blood. Sample cell subset or site, as interpreted from the label and publication: unstimulated naive T cells. The receptor source for this set is a human donor in good health.

This chain connects TRBV15 to TRBJ2-1; D perhaps matches TRBD2 (5 bases). Trimming removed 3 bases at V and 1 base at J, with 10 bases between. The CDR3 totals 15 residues. CDR1 is LNHNV and CDR2 is YYDKDF in the germline V gene (reference sequence). CDR3: CATSSPADSYNEQFF. The CDR3 DNA reads as TGTGCCACCAGCAGCCCAGCGGATTCCTACAATGAGCAGTTCTTC. Based on the CDR3 plus reference TRBV15 and TRBJ2-1, the full variable domain is DAMVIQNPRYQVTQFGKPVTLSCSQTLNHNVMYWYQQKSSQAPKLLFHYYDKDFNNEADTPDNFQSRRPNTSFCFLDIRSPGLGDTAMYLCATSSPADSYNEQFFGPGTRLTVL.

The gene calls are TRBV6-1 and TRBJ2-5; D is perhaps TRBD1 or TRBD2 (7 bases each). The germline gives CDR1 MNHNS, CDR2 SASEGT. Trimming left V 11 bases short and J 4 bases short, with 20 bases between. The CDR3 sequence is 14 residues long. The DNA of the CDR3 is TGTGCCGGGGGGGATGACAGGGCGGGAGAGACCCAGTACTTC. Its protein is CAGGDDRAGETQYF.

CDR3 in DNA: TGTGCCAGCAGCGTGGGACAGCACTACGAGCAGTACTTC. Translated: CASSVGQHYEQYF. The V call is TRBV27, the J call TRBJ2-7; 7 bases are shared with TRBD1. The V gene's germline CDR1 is MNHEY and CDR2 SMNVEV (reference sequence). V lost 6 bases, J lost 3 bases, and 5 bases stayed unmatched. CDR3 length equals 13 residues.

This chain links TRBV30 with TRBJ2-1, with 12 bases identical to TRBD2. Germline V gene sequence: CDR1 GTSNPN, CDR2 SVGIG (reference sequence). The CDR3 runs to 19 residues. Losses at the gene ends were 1 base for V and 9 bases for J; bases not matched to a gene: 19. The CDR3 DNA is TGTGCCTGGAGTGGCGGACTAGCGGGGATAGGACGGGTTTTCGGTGAGCAGTTCTTC. It specifies CAWSGGLAGIGRVFGEQFF.

This clone turned up a few times. This chain uses TRBV2 with TRBJ1-1; the D is unclear. The CDR3 has 11 residues. Trimming shortened V by 5 bases and J by 7 bases, and 8 bases separated the two germline ends. CDR1 is SNHLY and CDR2 is FYNNEI in the germline V gene. The CDR3 here is CASSTDDEAFF. The CDR3 bases are TGTGCCAGCAGTACAGACGATGAAGCTTTCTTT.

The V and J genes are TRBV4-1 and TRBJ1-2; the D is unclear. The CDR3 loop spans 16 amino acids. V lost 0 bases and J lost 5, with 16 bases in between. CDR1 and CDR2 (germline): MGHRA, YSYEKL. CDR3 sequence reads: CASSQEAGPSAYGYTF. DNA for the CDR3: TGCGCCAGCAGCCAAGAGGCTGGGCCCTCAGCTTATGGCTACACCTTC.

The rearrangement links TRBV27 to TRBJ2-3; D unresolved. Per germline, CDR1 MNHEY and CDR2 SMNVEV (reference sequence). CDR3 length: 14 residues. The germline V and J ends were trimmed by 2 bases and 4 bases, with 10 bases remaining between them. CDR3 coding DNA: TGTGCCAGCAGTTTAGGGGTAGATCCAGATACGCAGTATTTT. This gives the protein CASSLGVDPDTQYF.

The rearrangement uses TRBV2 and TRBJ2-7; TRBD1 aligns across 7 bases. J was trimmed by 3 bases and V by 6 bases; bases with no gene match: 11. The CDR3 has 15 amino acids. CDR1 and CDR2 from the germline V gene are SNHLY and FYNNEI. The CDR3 sequence: CASRRDSRGFYEQYF. The CDR3 coding sequence is TGTGCCAGCAGACGGGACAGTAGGGGGTTCTACGAGCAGTACTTC.

V is TRBV10-2 and J is TRBJ1-2; 8 nucleotides align to TRBD1. Per germline, CDR1 WSHSY and CDR2 SAAADI. The V and J ends lost 0 bases and 1 base, in that order; junction bases with no gene match: 1. The CDR3 is 15 amino acids. The CDR3 region is CASSESDRGNYGYTF. Written as DNA, the CDR3 is TGCGCCAGCAGTGAGTCCGACAGGGGTAACTATGGCTACACCTTC.

The V and J genes are TRBV10-2 and TRBJ2-1, with D perhaps matching TRBD1 (5 bases). CDR3 length equals 14 residues. CDR1 is WSHSY and CDR2 is SAAADI in the germline V gene. V was cut by 0 bases and J by 6 bases, with 9 bases left in between. In DNA form, the CDR3 reads TGCGCCAGCAGTGAGTCGATGGGGCGCAATGAGCAGTTCTTC. Translated, it gives CASSESMGRNEQFF.

The CDR3 DNA sequence: TGTGCCAGCAGCTCGGGACAGGGACCTCGCGGGGAGCAGTTCTTC. Translated: CASSSGQGPRGEQFF. The chain couples TRBV6-5 to TRBJ2-1; 9 positions agree with TRBD1. Per germline, CDR1 MNHEY and CDR2 SVGAGI. After removal of 6 bases from V and 10 bases from J, the junction contained 13 bases not matched to a gene. The CDR3 contains 15 residues.

The table lists this clone with a count of one. The chain carries TRBV6-5 and TRBJ1-1; 7 bases match TRBD1. This CDR3 comprises 13 residues. The junction had 0 bases not matched to a gene; V was cut back by 4 bases and J by 1 base. Germline V lookup: CDR1 MNHEY, CDR2 SVGAGI. The CDR3: CASSWDRNTEAFF. Here the CDR3 DNA reads TGTGCCAGCAGTTGGGACAGGAACACTGAAGCTTTCTTT.

V gene TRBV11-2 combines with J gene TRBJ2-1; 10 bases agree with TRBD1. V trimming: 7 bases; J trimming: 7 bases; junction bases outside the gene matches: 10. The CDR3 has 15 residues. The germline V gene has CDR1 SGHAT and CDR2 FQNNGV. The CDR3 loop is CASNPGTGVVNEQFF. The CDR3 nucleotides read TGTGCCAGCAACCCTGGGACAGGGGTAGTAAATGAGCAGTTCTTC. The full variable domain, rest sourced from reference TRBV11-2 and TRBJ2-1, is EAGVAQSPRYKIIEKRQSVAFWCNPISGHATLYWYQQILGQGPKLLIQFQNNGVVDDSQLPKDRFSAERLKGVDSTLKIQPAKLEDSAVYLCASNPGTGVVNEQFFGPGTRLTVL.

The J gene is TRBJ1-6, the V gene TRBV5-1, with no clear D. The CDR3 covers 14 residues. CDR1 is SGHRS and CDR2 is YFSETQ in the germline V gene. V was pared by 3 bases and J by 5 bases, with 9 bases between. The CDR3 DNA follows: TGCGCCAGCAGCTCGGAAACGGATAATTCACCCCTCCACTTT. Translating it yields CASSSETDNSPLHF.

The rearrangement links TRBV15 to TRBJ2-1; 10 bases are a match to TRBD1. The CDR3 length is 14 residues. Germline V CDR1 and CDR2: LNHNV, YYDKDF (reference sequence). V gave up 3 bases and J gave up 10 bases; unmatched junction bases: 6. CDR3 amino acids: CATSSGQGGREQFF. The CDR3 DNA reads as TGTGCCACCAGCAGCGGACAGGGGGGGCGCGAGCAGTTCTTC.

This rearrangement joins TRBV7-9 to TRBJ2-7; D uncertain. The V gene lost 8 bases and the J gene lost 0 bases, with 11 bases spanning the gap. Per the germline V gene, CDR1 is SEHNR and CDR2 is FQNEAQ (reference sequence). The CDR3 loop spans 13 amino acids. This CDR3 is CASAQMSSYEQYF. The CDR3 DNA reads as TGTGCCAGCGCACAGATGAGCTCCTACGAGCAGTACTTC.

The rearrangement joins TRBV10-1 to TRBJ1-3; 8 positions match TRBD1. V shed 0 bases, J shed 2 bases, and the junction held 3 bases outside the gene matches. The CDR3 consists of 16 residues. Germline V gives CDR1 WNHNN, CDR2 SYGVQD (reference sequence). CDR3 residues: CASSESRTGTGNTIYF. In DNA, the CDR3 is TGCGCCAGCAGTGAGTCCAGGACAGGGACTGGAAACACCATATATTTT.

V is TRBV15 and J is TRBJ2-3, with TRBD1 identical over 10 bases. With 4 bases clipped from V and 3 bases from J, the junction kept 1 base outside the gene matches. Germline CDR1 LNHNV, CDR2 YYDKDF (reference sequence). This CDR3 spans 14 amino acids. The CDR3 DNA reads TGTGCCACCAGCAAGGGACAGGGGACAGATACGCAGTATTTT. It specifies CATSKGQGTDTQYF.

The rearrangement joins TRBV7-6 to TRBJ1-5; D is unresolved. Germline V gene lookup returns CDR1 SGHVS and CDR2 FNYEAQ. The CDR3 has 15 amino acids. The V end lost 5 bases, the J end lost 1 base, and 12 bases lay between the germline ends. DNA of the CDR3: TGTGCCAGCAGCCAGGAAGCCGGGAGCAATCAGCCCCAGCATTTT. Protein product: CASSQEAGSNQPQHF.

This clone was counted once. CDR3 region: CASSSPTGQGTGELFF. Written as DNA, the CDR3 is TGTGCCAGCAGCTCCCCGACTGGACAGGGCACCGGGGAGCTGTTTTTT. The rearrangement links TRBV13 to TRBJ2-2; 8 positions agree with TRBD1. The germline V gene encodes CDR1 PRHDT and CDR2 FYEKMQ (reference sequence). The ends lost 4 bases at V and 4 bases at J; junction bases unmatched: 8. The CDR3 has 16 amino acids.

J is TRBJ2-7 and V is TRBV5-1; 7 nucleotides line up with TRBD2. Per the germline V gene, CDR1 is SGHRS and CDR2 is YFSETQ. The CDR3 spans 13 residues. V was pared by 4 bases and J by 2 bases, with 3 bases of the junction left unmatched. CDR3 nucleotides: TGCGCCAGCAGCGGCGGGACTACCTACGAGCAGTACTTC. Translated, it gives CASSGGTTYEQYF.

The chain uses TRBV9 and TRBJ2-1; D unclear. This CDR3 region has 13 residues. Germline V gene data show CDR1 as SGDLS and CDR2 as YYNGEE. Trimming took 2 bases from V and 4 from J, leaving 7 bases between them. The CDR3 DNA follows: TGTGCCAGCAGCGTTTGGGGTTACAATGAGCAGTTCTTC. Protein sequence: CASSVWGYNEQFF.

V is TRBV7-6 and J is TRBJ2-7, with TRBD1 identical over 7 bases. This CDR3 has 12 residues. CDR1 is SGHVS, CDR2 FNYEAQ, per germline. J gave up 5 bases and V 5 bases, and 3 bases lay outside the gene matches. The CDR3 nucleotides read TGTGCCAGCAGCGAAGGGGGCCACGAGCAGTACTTC. It codes for CASSEGGHEQYF.

V usage is TRBV9 and J usage is TRBJ2-3; D is unresolved. The germline gives CDR1 SGDLS, CDR2 YYNGEE. V was pared by 0 bases and J by 0 bases, with 11 bases between. The CDR3 loop spans 16 amino acids. Here the CDR3 DNA reads TGTGCCAGCAGCGTAGAAGGTAGAGCTAGCACAGATACGCAGTATTTT. Amino acid sequence: CASSVEGRASTDTQYF.

With regard to this clone: Other DNA sequences within the sample encode an identical CDR3. V is TRBV29-1 and J is TRBJ2-7; 9 bases agree with TRBD1. Germline V gene sequence: CDR1 SQVTM, CDR2 ANQGSEA. This CDR3 is 12 amino acids long. After removal of 6 bases from V and 3 bases from J, the junction contained 3 bases not matched to a gene. In DNA form, the CDR3 reads TGCAGCGTGGGGACAGGGAGCTACGAGCAGTACTTC. Its translation: CSVGTGSYEQYF.

The chain combines TRBV6-5 with TRBJ1-6; D ambiguous. V gave up 2 bases and J gave up 4 bases, with 6 bases separating them. Per germline, CDR1 MNHEY and CDR2 SVGAGI. CDR3 length: 14 residues. The CDR3 loop is CASSYAGYNSPLHF. The CDR3 DNA is TGTGCCAGCAGTTACGCGGGTTATAATTCACCCCTCCACTTT.

This clone came up once. The J gene is TRBJ2-3, the V gene TRBV4-1; 10 nucleotides line up with TRBD2. CDR3 length equals 18 residues. Germline V gene sequence: CDR1 MGHRA, CDR2 YSYEKL. J was trimmed by 2 bases and V by 0 bases; bases with no gene match: 8. The chain's CDR3 is CASSQERSSGGTTDTQYF. CDR3 DNA sequence: TGCGCCAGCAGCCAAGAGAGGTCTAGCGGGGGAACCACAGATACGCAGTATTTT.